This T cell receptor (beta chain) derives from a study of glioma-infiltrating T cells. Study results and limitations: Patients with low tissue-blood divergence carried a signature set of shared blood CDR3 motifs.

This clonotype was observed a handful of times. The antigen is unknown. V was trimmed by 0 bases and J by 4 bases, leaving 13 bases between them. The CDR3 has 15 amino acids. CDR1 is DFQATT and CDR2 is SNEGSKA in the germline V gene (reference sequence). The iRepertoire nested amplicon-rescue multiplex PCR amplified TCR alpha and beta CDR3s from RNA. TCRdb passed the multiplex PCR reads through MiXCR, listing each CDR3 protein once. Here the sample spans approximately 400,000 distinct CDR3 sequences, more than 35% being singletons. The source of this sequence is a human donor with low-grade glioma or glioblastoma, undergoing nonglioma brain surgery, or in good health (not recorded which). The sequenced sample consisted of glioma tissue, nonneoplastic brain tissue, or PBMCs (not recorded which). This rearrangement joins TRBV20-1 to TRBJ1-5; no reliable D call. CDR3 in amino acids: CSARDLTEINQPQHF. The CDR3 DNA reads TGCAGTGCTAGAGATCTCACAGAAATTAATCAGCCCCAGCATTTT.